The clone carrying this T cell receptor beta chain showed up many times. Its target is unknown. The PBMCs studied were ones that came from 8 to 10 ml fresh peripheral blood. These data come from a study of T cells in Graves' hyperthyroidism and ophthalmopathy. Study-wide results and limits: A model of 13 V-J pairs discriminated ophthalmopathy from stable hyperthyroidism. Ophthalmopathy onset followed model prediction by a median approximately 6.2 months. Blood also showed most of the thyroid clonotypes that were expanded above 0.001.

Researchers took RNA transcripts and amplified the TCR beta CDR3 regions from them. HTBI primers were the set used in a first-round RT-PCR of the TCR CDR3. TCRdb called the multiplex PCR reads again in MiXCR, with one record for every CDR3 protein. Of under 600,000 distinct CDR3 sequences listed, 16% are singletons. The receptor was derived from a woman aged 40 to 49 with Graves' ophthalmopathy. Specimen: blood.

DNA of the CDR3: TGTGCCAGCAGGCTAGCGGGAGGCTACGAGCAGTACTTC. Translating it yields CASRLAGGYEQYF. The J gene is TRBJ2-7, the V gene TRBV6-1; 11 nucleotides match TRBD2. This CDR3 is 13 amino acids long. Per germline, CDR1 MNHNS and CDR2 SASEGT. V shed 6 bases and J 3 bases; nucleotides not matched to a gene: 1.